The 26 T cell receptor beta chains presented below share a single source sample, sequenced in a study of blood T cells in healthy people across ages. Primed by a sample-barcoded 5' primer and a J-beta primer mix, a second PCR proceeded for about 6 to 12 cycles. TCRdb redid the calling of the 5' RACE reads with MiXCR, one entry per CDR3 protein. This sample has about 1 million distinct CDR3 sequences, with approximately 25% found just once. These data were likewise used in another study, on T cells of mothers and their children.

Specimen: blood. These receptors all stem from a girl aged 2 to 10 in good health.

The chain joins TRBV10-3 to TRBJ2-7, with 12 bases identical to TRBD2. Germline CDR1 ENHRY, CDR2 SYGVKD. This CDR3 contains 14 residues. The V gene end was trimmed by 7 bases and the J gene end by 1 base; junction bases not matched to a gene: 2. CDR3 sequence reads: CAIMGTSGSYEQYF. Here the CDR3 DNA reads TGTGCCATCATGGGGACTAGCGGGTCCTACGAGCAGTACTTC.

Only a few counts were recorded for this clonotype. This chain joins TRBV5-6 and TRBJ2-4; no definite D call. Deletions cut 1 base from V and 12 bases from J, with 14 bases between. Germline V gives CDR1 SGHDT, CDR2 YYEEEE. The CDR3 extends over 13 amino acids. The CDR3 is CASSLFDQSNQYF. The CDR3 region has the DNA TGTGCCAGCAGCTTGTTCGACCAGAGTAATCAGTACTTC.

This clonotype was found a few times. The chain joins TRBV12-3 or TRBV12-4 to TRBJ2-7; 10 nucleotides match TRBD2. J gave up 4 bases and V 5 bases, and 8 bases lay outside the gene matches. This CDR3 has 15 amino acids. In DNA form, the CDR3 reads TGTGCCAGCAGTCCCCCACTAGCGGGGAGATACGAGCAGTACTTC. Encoded protein: CASSPPLAGRYEQYF.

As regards this clonotype: One end of the junction does not line up with germline, which may come from a read error. The chain has TRBV4-3 and TRBJ1-4; no definite D call. CDR1 and CDR2 (germline): LGHNA, YSLEER. The CDR3 is 14 amino acids. CDR3 protein: CTSSQVGTDEKLFF. In nucleotides, the CDR3 is TGCACCAGCAGCCAAGTGGGAACGGACGAAAAACTGTTTTTT.

This chain's CDR3 is CASSKRGSTAPNQPQHF. Here the CDR3 DNA reads TGTGCCAGCAGCAAGAGGGGATCTACGGCCCCCAATCAGCCCCAGCATTTT. This chain joins TRBV21-1 and TRBJ1-5. TRBV21-1 is a pseudogene segment. This CDR3 spans 17 amino acids.

V usage is TRBV10-2 and J usage is TRBJ2-1; unclear D gene. Trimming stripped 2 bases from V and 9 bases from J, with 8 bases between. Per the germline V gene, CDR1 is WSHSY and CDR2 is SAAADI. The CDR3 is 12 amino acids. The DNA of the CDR3 is TGCGCCAGCAGTGAGGAAGGCGGTGAGCAGTTCTTC. Its protein is CASSEEGGEQFF.

V usage is TRBV29-1 and J usage is TRBJ2-1, with 9 bases aligning to TRBD2. Germline V gene data show CDR1 as SQVTM and CDR2 as ANQGSEA. Unmatched junction bases numbered 12, after V lost 6 bases and J lost 9 bases. This CDR3 comprises 14 residues. This CDR3 is CSVELAGQEGEQFF. The CDR3 DNA reads TGCAGCGTAGAACTAGCGGGCCAGGAAGGTGAGCAGTTCTTC.

For the CDR3, the DNA is TGTGCCAGCAGTTTTCGAAGCATTGCGGCTGAAGCTTTCTTT. Translated: CASSFRSIAAEAFF. The V and J genes are TRBV28 and TRBJ1-1, with unresolved D. CDR3 length: 14 amino acids. The ends were cut back, 3 bases at V and 6 bases at J, with 14 bases in the middle. Germline CDR1 is MDHEN and CDR2 is SYDVKM.

This clonotype showed up just a few times. This chain joins TRBV12-3 or TRBV12-4 and TRBJ1-2; D gene unclear. The CDR3 runs 12 residues. Trimming took 3 bases from V and 4 from J, leaving 6 bases between them. CDR3 in DNA: TGTGCCAGCAGTTTGTCGGTCTATGGCTACACCTTC. Translated, it gives CASSLSVYGYTF.

The table lists this clonotype with a few counts. J is TRBJ2-5 and V is TRBV28; a possible D gene is TRBD2 (5 bases). The DNA end is more similar to TRBJ2-1, so the J call may be wrong. Germline V gene sequence: CDR1 MDHEN, CDR2 SYDVKM. The CDR3 sequence is 14 residues long. The DNA for the CDR3 is TGTGCCAGCAGTTCCGGGGTGATGGGATATGAGCAGTTCTTC. Translated: CASSSGVMGYEQFF.

The chain joins TRBV7-3 to TRBJ2-7, with D tentatively TRBD1 (6 bases). This CDR3 comprises 14 residues. V dropped 4 bases and J dropped 0 bases, with 10 bases sitting between them. CDR1 and CDR2 from the germline V gene are SGHTA and FQGTGA. In DNA, the CDR3 is TGTGCCAGCAGCTACAGGGAAAGCTCCTACGAGCAGTACTTC. Translated: CASSYRESSYEQYF.

This chain links TRBV4-3 with TRBJ1-2; D might be TRBD1 (6 bases). V was trimmed by 4 bases and J by 0 bases, leaving 12 bases between them. The germline CDR1 and CDR2 sequences are LGHNA and YSLEER. CDR3 length: 15 amino acids. CDR3 loop: CASSPAWDTNYGYTF. The CDR3 region has the DNA TGCGCCAGCAGCCCCGCTTGGGACACTAACTATGGCTACACCTTC.

This clonotype was counted only a few times. The gene calls are TRBV29-1 and TRBJ2-4; weak D call: TRBD1 (6 bases). This CDR3 has 13 residues. V lost 6 bases to trimming and J lost 10 bases, with 19 bases between them. Per germline, CDR1 SQVTM and CDR2 ANQGSEA. CDR3 coding DNA: TGCAGCGTCCGGACAGCCCAGAGGGGTATTCAGTACTTC. This translates into CSVRTAQRGIQYF.

The genes are TRBV9 and TRBJ2-5; 14 bases are shared with TRBD2. The CDR3 runs to 17 residues. Trimming took 0 bases from V and 5 from J; bases not matched to a gene: 6. Germline lookup yields CDR1 SGDLS and CDR2 YYNGEE. The CDR3 coding sequence is TGTGCCAGCAGCGTAGGGGGACTAGCGGGAGTAGCGGAGACCCAGTACTTC. Translating gives CASSVGGLAGVAETQYF.

In its sample, this clonotype was seen a few times. The chain is built from TRBV20-1 and TRBJ2-5; 8 positions match TRBD1. CDR1 and CDR2 (germline): DFQATT, SNEGSKA (reference sequence). The length of the CDR3 is 14 residues. The ends lost 5 bases at V and 5 bases at J; junction bases unmatched: 10. Here the CDR3 reads CSARLRGLGETQYF. Here the CDR3 DNA reads TGCAGTGCTCGGCTCAGGGGGCTAGGGGAGACCCAGTACTTC.

The V and J genes are TRBV10-2 and TRBJ2-1, with 10 bases aligning to TRBD1. Trimming took 7 bases from V and 7 from J; bases not matched to a gene: 10. The CDR3 spans 15 residues. The germline V gene has CDR1 WSHSY and CDR2 SAAADI. CDR3 nucleotide sequence: TGCGCCAGCATATCGGGACAGGGGAACGATAATGAGCAGTTCTTC. Amino acids: CASISGQGNDNEQFF.

Only a few counts were recorded for this clonotype. The genes are TRBV15 and TRBJ2-7; D ambiguous. The J call is in doubt because the DNA end fits TRBJ2-5 better. The CDR3 runs 14 residues. The germline V gene encodes CDR1 LNHNV and CDR2 YYDKDF (reference sequence). CDR3 protein: CATSFEDPWETQYF. CDR3 bases: TGTGCCACCAGCTTCGAGGACCCATGGGAGACCCAGTACTTC.

CDR3 nucleotide sequence: TGTGCCAGCAGTTACTCGACTTGGGGGAAAGAGACCCAGTACTTC. It specifies CASSYSTWGKETQYF. J is TRBJ2-5 and V is TRBV6-5; the D gene could be TRBD1 or TRBD2 (5 bases each). This CDR3 contains 15 residues. With 0 bases removed from V and 3 bases from J, the gap between germline ends came to 11 bases. Looked up from germline, CDR1 is MNHEY and CDR2 is SVGAGI.

In this sample, this clonotype turned up a few times. This sequence joins TRBV5-1 and TRBJ2-3; D unclear. Per the germline V gene, CDR1 is SGHRS and CDR2 is YFSETQ. The CDR3 runs to 14 residues. V gave up 4 bases and J gave up 3 bases, with 12 bases separating them. CDR3: CASSTTGFTDTQYF. The CDR3 bases are TGCGCCAGCAGCACCACCGGGTTTACAGATACGCAGTATTTT.

The table lists this clonotype with a few counts. The rearrangement joins TRBV20-1 to TRBJ2-5; the match to TRBD2 covers 12 bases. The last part of the DNA fits TRBJ2-7 better; the J call may be wrong. Germline CDR1 DFQATT, CDR2 SNEGSKA (reference sequence). The CDR3 runs 18 residues. CDR3 sequence (DNA): TGCAGTGCTAGAGGACTCAAATTCTCGACTAGCGGGAGTTCCGAGCAGTACTTC. The encoded protein is CSARGLKFSTSGSSEQYF.

The V gene is TRBV29-1, the J gene TRBJ2-5; D is tentatively TRBD1 or TRBD2 (7 bases each). V was clipped by 7 bases and J by 3 bases, with 18 bases between them. This CDR3 contains 14 residues. The germline V gene has CDR1 SQVTM and CDR2 ANQGSEA. The CDR3: CSARSGGGEETQYF. CDR3 DNA sequence: TGCAGCGCTCGGTCAGGGGGAGGGGAAGAGACCCAGTACTTC.

The chain has TRBV4-2 and TRBJ2-2, with 10 bases identical to TRBD1. Germline CDR1 and CDR2: LGHNA and YNFKEQ. CDR3 size: 16 residues. J gave up 0 bases and V 4 bases, and 2 bases lay outside the gene matches. This CDR3 reads CASSPGQGANTGELFF. The DNA of the CDR3 is TGTGCCAGCAGCCCCGGACAGGGGGCGAACACCGGGGAGCTGTTTTTT.

J is TRBJ1-1 and V is TRBV12-3 or TRBV12-4; no clear D gene. The germline V and J ends were trimmed by 2 bases and 1 base, with 14 bases remaining between them. The CDR3 extends over 16 amino acids. Here the CDR3 DNA reads TGTGCCAGCAGTTTAATCTGGGAAGATACGAACACTGAAGCTTTCTTT. It yields the protein CASSLIWEDTNTEAFF.

V gene TRBV5-8 combines with J gene TRBJ2-4; D possibly corresponds to TRBD1 (6 bases). The CDR3 is 15 residues long. With 8 bases removed from V and 7 bases from J, the gap between germline ends came to 22 bases. Germline V lookup: CDR1 SGHTS, CDR2 YDEGEE. The CDR3 loop is CASSPFRGTHNIQYF. DNA for the CDR3: TGTGCCAGTAGCCCCTTTAGGGGGACCCATAACATTCAGTACTTC.

This clonotype was seen at least ten times. The V and J genes are TRBV13 and TRBJ2-1; 7 bases map to TRBD2. V lost 1 base, J lost 5 bases, and 5 bases stayed unmatched. This CDR3 region has 15 residues. Germline V gives CDR1 PRHDT, CDR2 FYEKMQ (reference sequence). This CDR3 reads CASSLVSGVNNEQFF. As DNA, the CDR3 is TGTGCCAGCAGCTTAGTAAGCGGGGTTAACAATGAGCAGTTCTTC.

This clonotype is a singleton in its sample. The J gene is TRBJ1-2, the V gene TRBV5-5; D ambiguous. The CDR3 runs to 13 residues. V lost 2 bases and J 8 bases, leaving 13 bases between the germline ends. The germline V gene encodes CDR1 SGHKS and CDR2 YYEKEE (reference sequence). CDR3 protein: CASSFFWTWGYTF. CDR3 nucleotide sequence: TGTGCCAGCAGCTTCTTCTGGACGTGGGGCTACACCTTC.